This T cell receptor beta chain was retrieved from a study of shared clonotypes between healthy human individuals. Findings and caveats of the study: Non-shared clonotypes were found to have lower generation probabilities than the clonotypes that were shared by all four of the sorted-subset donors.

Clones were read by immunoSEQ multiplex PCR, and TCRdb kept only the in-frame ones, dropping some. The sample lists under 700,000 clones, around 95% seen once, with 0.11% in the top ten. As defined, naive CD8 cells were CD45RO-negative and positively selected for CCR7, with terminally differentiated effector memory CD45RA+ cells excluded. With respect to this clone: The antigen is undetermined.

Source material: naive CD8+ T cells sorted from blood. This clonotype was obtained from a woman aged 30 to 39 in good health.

The CDR3 nucleotides are TGTGCCAGTAGTATATGGGCAGGGGGCAATCAGCCCCAGCATTTT. Translation: CASSIWAGGNQPQHF. The V call is TRBV19, the J call TRBJ1-5; D perhaps matches TRBD1 (6 bases). Per the germline V gene, CDR1 is LNHDA and CDR2 is SQIVND (reference sequence). Between the trimmed V and J ends, which lost 2 bases and 2 bases, there was a span of 10 bases. The CDR3 extends over 15 amino acids. Using reference TRBV19 and TRBJ1-5 for the parts outside the CDR3, the full variable domain is DGGITQSPKYLFRKEGQNVTLSCEQNLNHDAMYWYRQDPGQGLRLIYYSQIVNDFQKGDIAEGYSVSREKKESFPLTVTSAQKNPTAFYLCASSIWAGGNQPQHFGDGTRLSIL.